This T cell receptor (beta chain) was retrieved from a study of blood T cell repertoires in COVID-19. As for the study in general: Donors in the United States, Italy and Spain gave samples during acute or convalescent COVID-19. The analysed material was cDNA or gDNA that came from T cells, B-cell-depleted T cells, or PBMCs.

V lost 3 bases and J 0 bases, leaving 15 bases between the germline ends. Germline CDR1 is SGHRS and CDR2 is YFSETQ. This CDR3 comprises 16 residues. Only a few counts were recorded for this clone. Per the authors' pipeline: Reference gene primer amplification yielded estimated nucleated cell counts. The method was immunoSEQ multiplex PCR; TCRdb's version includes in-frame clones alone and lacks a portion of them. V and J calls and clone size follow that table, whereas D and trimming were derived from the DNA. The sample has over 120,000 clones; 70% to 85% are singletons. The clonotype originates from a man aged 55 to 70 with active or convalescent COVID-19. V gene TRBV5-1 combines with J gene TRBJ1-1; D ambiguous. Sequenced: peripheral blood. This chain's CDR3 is CASSSGQVTMNTEAFF. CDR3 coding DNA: TGCGCCAGCAGCTCCGGCCAGGTGACCATGAACACTGAAGCTTTCTTT.